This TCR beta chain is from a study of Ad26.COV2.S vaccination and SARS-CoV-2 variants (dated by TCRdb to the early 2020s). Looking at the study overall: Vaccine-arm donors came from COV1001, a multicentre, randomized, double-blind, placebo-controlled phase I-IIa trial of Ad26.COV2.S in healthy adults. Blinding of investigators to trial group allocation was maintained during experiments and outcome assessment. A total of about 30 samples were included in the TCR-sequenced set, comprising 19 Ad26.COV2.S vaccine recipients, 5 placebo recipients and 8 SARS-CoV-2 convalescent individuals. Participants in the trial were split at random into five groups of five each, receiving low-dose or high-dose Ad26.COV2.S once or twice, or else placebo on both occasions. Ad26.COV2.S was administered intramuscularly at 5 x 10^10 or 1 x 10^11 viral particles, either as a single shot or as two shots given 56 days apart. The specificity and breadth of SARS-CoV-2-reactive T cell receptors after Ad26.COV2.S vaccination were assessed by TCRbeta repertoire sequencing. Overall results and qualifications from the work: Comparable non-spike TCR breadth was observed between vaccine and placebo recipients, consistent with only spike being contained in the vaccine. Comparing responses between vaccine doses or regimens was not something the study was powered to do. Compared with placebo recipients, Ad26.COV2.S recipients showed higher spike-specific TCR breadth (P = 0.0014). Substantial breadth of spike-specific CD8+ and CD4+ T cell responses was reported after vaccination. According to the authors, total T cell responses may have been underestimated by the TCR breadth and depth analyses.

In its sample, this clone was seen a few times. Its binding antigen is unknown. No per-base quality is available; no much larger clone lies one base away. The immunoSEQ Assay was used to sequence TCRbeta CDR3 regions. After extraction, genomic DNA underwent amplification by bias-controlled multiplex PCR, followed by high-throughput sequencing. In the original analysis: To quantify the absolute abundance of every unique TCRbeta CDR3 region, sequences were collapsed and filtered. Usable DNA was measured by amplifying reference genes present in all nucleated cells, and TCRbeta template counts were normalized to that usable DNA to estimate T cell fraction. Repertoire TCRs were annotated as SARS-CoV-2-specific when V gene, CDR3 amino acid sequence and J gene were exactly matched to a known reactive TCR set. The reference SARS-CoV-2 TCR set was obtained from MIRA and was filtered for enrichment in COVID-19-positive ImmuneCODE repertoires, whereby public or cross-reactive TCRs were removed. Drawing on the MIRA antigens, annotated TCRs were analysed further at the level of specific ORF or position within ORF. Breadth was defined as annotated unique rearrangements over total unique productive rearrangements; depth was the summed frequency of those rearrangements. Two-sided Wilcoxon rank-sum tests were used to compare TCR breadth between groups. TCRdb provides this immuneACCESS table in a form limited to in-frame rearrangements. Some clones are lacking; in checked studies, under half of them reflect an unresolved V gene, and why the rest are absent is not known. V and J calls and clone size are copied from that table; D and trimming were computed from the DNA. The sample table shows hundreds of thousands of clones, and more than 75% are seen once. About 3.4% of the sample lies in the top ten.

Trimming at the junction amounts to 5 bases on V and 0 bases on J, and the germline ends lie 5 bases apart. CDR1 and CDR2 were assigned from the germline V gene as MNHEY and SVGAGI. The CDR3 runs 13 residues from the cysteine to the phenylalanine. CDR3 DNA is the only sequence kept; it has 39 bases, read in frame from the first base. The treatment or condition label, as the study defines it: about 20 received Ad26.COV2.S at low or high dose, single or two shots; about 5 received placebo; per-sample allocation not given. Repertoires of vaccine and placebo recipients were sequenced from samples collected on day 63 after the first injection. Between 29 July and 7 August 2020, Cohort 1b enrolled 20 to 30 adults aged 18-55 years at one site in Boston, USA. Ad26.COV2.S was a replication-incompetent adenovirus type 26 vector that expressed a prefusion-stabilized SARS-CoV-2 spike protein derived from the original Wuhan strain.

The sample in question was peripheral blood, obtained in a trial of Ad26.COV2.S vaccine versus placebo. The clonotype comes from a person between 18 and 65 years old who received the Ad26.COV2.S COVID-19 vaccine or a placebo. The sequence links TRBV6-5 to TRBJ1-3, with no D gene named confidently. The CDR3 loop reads CASSRASGNTIYF. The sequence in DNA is TGTGCCAGCAGTCGGGCCTCTGGAAACACCATATATTTT.